This passage covers 12 T cell receptor beta chains from one sample sequenced in a study of cytomegalovirus exposure and HLA in healthy donors. PCR amplification relied on 60 Vbeta primers (plus 13 Jbeta primers). The repertoire was sequenced with immunoSEQ multiplex PCR; TCRdb's copy has only in-frame clones and lacks some. The table includes 200,000 to 250,000 clones, around 89% detected once. The sample comprised PBMCs. Source of these receptors: a woman aged 18-29 years in good health and CMV-seronegative.

This chain uses TRBV9 with TRBJ2-3, with 10 positions matching TRBD2. Trimming removed 5 bases from V and 0 bases from J; junction bases left unmatched: 3. Germline V lookup: CDR1 SGDLS, CDR2 YYNGEE. The CDR3 covers 15 residues. The CDR3 loop reads CASRRTSGSTDTQYF. The CDR3 DNA is TGTGCCAGCAGAAGGACTAGCGGTAGCACAGATACGCAGTATTTT.

V is TRBV9 and J is TRBJ2-3; 12 bases map to TRBD2. The V segment lost 3 bases and the J segment 5 bases; nucleotides outside the gene matches: 7. Germline values: CDR1 SGDLS, CDR2 YYNGEE. The CDR3 consists of 16 residues. CDR3 coding DNA: TGTGCCAGCAGCGCTAGCGGGGGGGCTTTAAGAGATACGCAGTATTTT. Residues: CASSASGGALRDTQYF.

The chain has TRBV6-5 and TRBJ1-2; TRBD1 might be the D (6 bases). Trimming pared 6 bases from V and 7 bases from J, leaving 9 bases between. Germline V gene data show CDR1 as MNHEY and CDR2 as SVGAGI. CDR3 size: 11 residues. The CDR3 nucleotides are TGTGCCAGCAGGGGGGCGGCTGGCTACACCTTC. Translation: CASRGAAGYTF.

V is TRBV10-3 and J is TRBJ2-5; 12 nucleotides agree with TRBD2. Losses at the gene ends were 2 bases for V and 1 base for J; bases not matched to a gene: 5. The CDR3 is 17 amino acids. The germline V gene encodes CDR1 ENHRY and CDR2 SYGVKD. CDR3 sequence: CAISEGASGGVQETQYF. CDR3 DNA: TGTGCCATCAGTGAGGGGGCTAGCGGGGGGGTCCAAGAGACCCAGTACTTC.

CDR3 coding DNA: TGTGCCAGCAGCTTAGATTTAGCGGGAGTCCCCTACGAGCAGTACTTC. Its translation: CASSLDLAGVPYEQYF. This chain joins TRBV11-3 and TRBJ2-7; 9 bases fit TRBD2. CDR1 SGHNT and CDR2 YENEEA come from the germline V gene. The CDR3 is 16 amino acids. V lost 0 bases and J lost 2; bases outside the gene matches: 5.

This chain connects TRBV2 to TRBJ2-2; no clear D. V was shortened by 7 bases and J by 6 bases, with 15 bases between the two germline ends. Germline V CDR1 and CDR2: SNHLY, FYNNEI. This CDR3 spans 14 amino acids. CDR3 amino acids: CASKFSPRPGELFF. DNA for the CDR3: TGTGCCAGCAAATTTAGCCCGCGCCCCGGGGAGCTGTTTTTT.

The chain carries TRBV6-5 and TRBJ2-1; 9 bases are shared with TRBD1. The V segment lost 0 bases and the J segment 4 bases; nucleotides outside the gene matches: 4. This CDR3 contains 16 residues. Germline V gene data show CDR1 as MNHEY and CDR2 as SVGAGI. As DNA, the CDR3 is TGTGCCAGCAGTTACTCGAGGGACAGGGTTTACAATGAGCAGTTCTTC. As protein: CASSYSRDRVYNEQFF.

The rearrangement links TRBV4-1 to TRBJ1-2, with D tentatively TRBD1 (6 bases). This CDR3 region has 19 residues. Looked up from germline, CDR1 is MGHRA and CDR2 is YSYEKL. Trimming removed 6 bases at V and 6 bases at J, with 32 bases between. The CDR3 is CASSREPSWGQNRRNGYTF. CDR3 bases: TGCGCCAGCAGTCGTGAGCCCAGTTGGGGGCAAAATCGGCGGAATGGCTACACCTTC.

The chain uses TRBV7-8 and TRBJ2-7; D unresolved. The germline V and J ends were trimmed by 2 bases and 4 bases, with 6 bases remaining between them. The CDR3 is 12 amino acids. CDR1 SGHVS and CDR2 FQNEAQ come from the germline V gene. CDR3 residues: CASSLFGYEQYF. The CDR3 nucleotides read TGTGCCAGCAGCTTATTCGGTTACGAGCAGTACTTC.

The J gene is TRBJ2-2, the V gene TRBV20-1; D remains ambiguous. CDR1 DFQATT and CDR2 SNEGSKA come from the germline V gene (reference sequence). Trimming took 5 bases from V and 3 from J, leaving 4 bases between them. CDR3 length equals 11 residues. Written as DNA, the CDR3 is TGCAGTGCTCCCGACACCGGGGAGCTGTTTTTT. Its translation is CSAPDTGELFF.

This rearrangement joins TRBV10-3 to TRBJ2-2; 8 nucleotides line up with TRBD2. The CDR3 length is 16 residues. The ends lost 4 bases at V and 5 bases at J; junction bases unmatched: 9. Looked up from germline, CDR1 is ENHRY and CDR2 is SYGVKD. CDR3: CAISGGSGRGTGELFF. Written as DNA, the CDR3 is TGTGCCATCAGTGGGGGAAGCGGGAGAGGGACCGGGGAGCTGTTTTTT.

V gene TRBV6-6 combines with J gene TRBJ1-6, with 7 bases that match TRBD1. V lost 6 bases to trimming and J lost 10 bases; unmatched junction nucleotides: 6. Germline CDR1 reads MNHNY; CDR2 reads SVGAGI (reference sequence). This CDR3 contains 13 residues. CDR3 coding DNA: TGTGCCAGCAGCCAGGGGGAAAACTCACCCCTCCACTTT. Translated: CASSQGENSPLHF.